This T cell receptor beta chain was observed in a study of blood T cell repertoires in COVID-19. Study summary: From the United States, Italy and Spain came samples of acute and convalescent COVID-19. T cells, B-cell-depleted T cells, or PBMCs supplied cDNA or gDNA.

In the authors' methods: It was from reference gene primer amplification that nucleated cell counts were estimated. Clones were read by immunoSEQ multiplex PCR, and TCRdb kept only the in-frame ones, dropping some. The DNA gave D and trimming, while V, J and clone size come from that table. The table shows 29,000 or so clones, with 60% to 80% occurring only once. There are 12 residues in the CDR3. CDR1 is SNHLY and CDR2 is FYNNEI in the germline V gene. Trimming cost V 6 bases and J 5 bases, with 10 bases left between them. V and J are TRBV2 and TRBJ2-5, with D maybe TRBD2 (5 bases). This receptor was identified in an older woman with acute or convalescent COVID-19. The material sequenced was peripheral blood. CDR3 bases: TGTGCCAGCAGAGTGGCGGGTGAGACCCAGTACTTC. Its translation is CASRVAGETQYF.